A selection of T cell receptor beta chains follows, all from one sample in a study of blood T cell repertoires in COVID-19. Sequencing was performed with immunoSEQ multiplex PCR; in TCRdb, only in-frame clones are kept and a portion is missing. The sample yields 85,000 to 100,000 clones, approximately 88% seen once. The specimen sequenced was peripheral blood. The receptors here all came from a woman aged 55-75 years with COVID-19, enrolled during active disease. Each CDR3 is given with its conserved first and last residue. Fields, in order: clone size, V gene, J gene, D gene, CDR3 protein, CDR3 DNA. A D gene is named only where the DNA matches it firmly. Where a row states a size, it is once, few, many or the class of an expanded clone; other rows omit it.

.,TRBV19,TRBJ1-1,.,CASSTARGRAFF,TGTGCCAGTAGTACGGCGCGGGGGCGAGCTTTCTTT
.,TRBV30,TRBJ2-7,.,CAWSAQIGDTHGQYF,TGTGCCTGGAGTGCACAGATCGGGGACACTCATGGGCAGTACTTC
.,TRBV6-5,TRBJ1-2,TRBD1,CASRPGRDRGYGYTF,TGTGCCAGCAGGCCCGGTCGGGACAGGGGTTATGGCTACACCTTC
.,TRBV19,TRBJ2-1,TRBD1,CASSLRDRINEQFF,TGTGCCAGTAGTCTGAGGGACAGAATCAATGAGCAGTTCTTC
.,TRBV27,TRBJ1-2,.,CASSLRRDYGYTF,TGTGCCAGCAGTTTGAGGAGGGACTATGGCTACACCTTC
.,TRBV9,TRBJ2-7,.,CASSVDLGLTYEQYF,TGTGCCAGCAGCGTAGATCTGGGCCTAACCTACGAGCAGTACTTC
few,TRBV4-1,TRBJ1-2,.,CASSQPDSHSNYGYTF,TGCGCCAGCAGCCAGCCAGACAGCCATTCTAACTATGGCTACACCTTC
.,TRBV3-1/TRBV3-2,TRBJ1-1,.,CASSQDRQKAFF,TGTGCCAGCAGCCAAGATCGTCAGAAAGCTTTCTTT
.,TRBV6-2/TRBV6-3,TRBJ1-1,.,CASSYSAGNTEAFF,TGTGCCAGCAGTTACTCAGCGGGCAACACTGAAGCTTTCTTT
.,TRBV6-5,TRBJ1-6,.,CASKSRGPLHF,TGTGCCAGCAAGTCTCGGGGTCCCCTCCACTTT
once,TRBV19,TRBJ2-1,.,CASQASSDSYNEQFF,TGTGCCAGTCAGGCGTCTAGCGACTCCTACAATGAGCAGTTCTTC
.,TRBV7-8,TRBJ2-2,.,CASSLPYQGANTGELFF,TGTGCCAGCAGCTTACCCTACCAGGGCGCGAACACCGGGGAGCTGTTTTTT
.,TRBV19,TRBJ1-4,TRBD1,CASRAGTGNEKLFF,TGTGCCAGTAGGGCCGGGACAGGGAATGAAAAACTGTTTTTT
.,TRBV6-5,TRBJ1-2,.,CASTPGGGNYGYTF,TGTGCCAGCACCCCCGGAGGAGGGAACTATGGCTACACCTTC
.,TRBV7-2,TRBJ2-2,.,CASSRMGTPTLTGELFF,TGTGCCAGCAGTCGCATGGGGACACCTACGCTAACCGGGGAGCTGTTTTTT
.,TRBV27,TRBJ2-3,TRBD2,CASSDPGGGSDTQYF,TGTGCCAGCAGTGACCCCGGGGGGGGCTCAGATACGCAGTATTTT
.,TRBV18,TRBJ2-5,.,CASSPQAGQETQYF,TGTGCCAGCTCACCGCAAGCGGGTCAAGAGACCCAGTACTTC
.,TRBV6-5,TRBJ1-2,.,CATKGRGAYGYTF,TGTGCCACCAAGGGGCGAGGCGCCTATGGCTACACCTTC
.,TRBV28,TRBJ2-1,.,CASSSLSASSYNEQFF,TGTGCCAGCAGTTCCCTTAGCGCGAGCTCCTACAATGAGCAGTTCTTC
.,TRBV6-5,TRBJ2-1,.,CASSYQAASYNEQFF,TGTGCCAGCAGTTACCAAGCCGCATCCTACAATGAGCAGTTCTTC
.,TRBV7-2,TRBJ1-4,.,CASSMAATNEKLFF,TGTGCCAGCAGTATGGCTGCAACTAATGAAAAACTGTTTTTT
.,TRBV5-1,TRBJ1-2,.,CASSSNSDSYGYTF,TGCGCCAGCAGCTCCAACTCCGACAGCTATGGCTACACCTTC